Presented here are 9 T cell receptor beta chains from one specimen sequenced in a study of graft-versus-host responses after intestinal transplantation. Which antigens these TCRs recognize remains unknown. Assay: immunoSEQ multiplex PCR; the TCRdb copy retains only in-frame clones and omits some. The profile shows some 130,000 clones, over 85% of them singletons. The specimen was unstimulated CD4+ T cells sorted from spleen or lymph node cells, collected before intestinal transplant. The receptors here all came from a human donor who received an intestinal transplant.

V is TRBV12-2 and J is TRBJ1-6; TRBD1, the table's D call, lacks a check against the DNA. TRBV12-2 is tagged as a pseudogene. This CDR3 is 16 amino acids long. For the CDR3, the DNA is TGTGCAAGTCGCTTAGCGCTCAGGGGGCGCGGTTCACCCCTCCACTTT. Protein: CASRLALRGRGSPLHF.

The J gene is TRBJ2-7, the V gene TRBV28; D is possibly TRBD2 (6 bases). Trimming pared 3 bases from V and 4 bases from J, leaving 7 bases between. Germline CDR1 reads MDHEN; CDR2 reads SYDVKM. The CDR3 spans 12 residues. CDR3 bases: TGTGCCAGCAGTTTCGGGAGTTACGAGCAGTACTTC. Protein: CASSFGSYEQYF.

J is TRBJ2-1 and V is TRBV5-6, with 8 bases that match TRBD2. The J segment lost 0 bases and the V segment lost 6 bases, leaving 8 bases of the junction unmatched. The germline CDR1 and CDR2 sequences are SGHDT and YYEEEE. CDR3 length: 16 amino acids. The CDR3 coding sequence is TGTGCCAGCACCGAAATAGCGGGGACCTCCTACAATGAGCAGTTCTTC. Translating gives CASTEIAGTSYNEQFF.

J is TRBJ2-7 and V is TRBV19, with D perhaps matching TRBD2 (5 bases). V was cut by 4 bases and J by 3 bases, with 16 bases left in between. Germline V gene sequence: CDR1 LNHDA, CDR2 SQIVND (reference sequence). This CDR3 has 15 amino acids. CDR3 coding DNA: TGTGCCAGTAGTACCTTGGTTGGGAGCAACTACGAGCAGTACTTC. Translated, it gives CASSTLVGSNYEQYF.

This clone was counted a single time. V and J are TRBV27 and TRBJ1-5, with TRBD1 as a possible D gene (6 bases). The CDR3 consists of 14 residues. Trimming shortened V by 10 bases and J by 4 bases, and 17 bases separated the two germline ends. Germline V CDR1 and CDR2: MNHEY, SMNVEV (reference sequence). CDR3 coding DNA: TGTGCCACCTCCCTGACAGGAGTTAATCAGCCCCAGCATTTT. Its translation is CATSLTGVNQPQHF.

The gene calls are TRBV28 and TRBJ2-1; a possible D gene is TRBD1 (5 bases). CDR3 length: 17 residues. The ends were cut back, 6 bases at V and 5 bases at J, with 23 bases in the middle. From germline, CDR1 is MDHEN and CDR2 SYDVKM. This chain's CDR3 is CASRQTQLRGKNNEQFF. For the CDR3, the DNA is TGTGCCAGCAGACAAACCCAGTTAAGGGGCAAGAACAATGAGCAGTTCTTC.

The genes are TRBV5-1 and TRBJ2-3; D is possibly TRBD2 (7 bases). Trimming stripped 4 bases from V and 4 bases from J, with 16 bases between. Germline assignment: CDR1 SGHRS and CDR2 YFSETQ. The CDR3 spans 15 residues. CDR3 nucleotides: TGCGCCAGCAGCCCGGGGAGGGGGGTCCCAGATACGCAGTATTTT. Its translation is CASSPGRGVPDTQYF.

The chain is built from TRBV6-1 and TRBJ1-4, with 9 bases lining up with TRBD1. Unmatched junction bases numbered 5, after V lost 6 bases and J lost 3 bases. Germline CDR1 MNHNS, CDR2 SASEGT. The length of the CDR3 is 15 residues. The CDR3 nucleotides are TGTGCCAGCAGGGGACAGGGTCTGCCTAATGAAAAACTGTTTTTT. Protein sequence: CASRGQGLPNEKLFF.

The chain couples TRBV4-1 to TRBJ1-1, with D maybe TRBD1 (5 bases). Trimming removed 4 bases at V and 0 bases at J, with 15 bases between. Germline V gene sequence: CDR1 MGHRA, CDR2 YSYEKL. This CDR3 has 16 amino acids. Here the CDR3 reads CASSPGTLLMNTEAFF. In DNA form, the CDR3 reads TGCGCCAGCAGCCCCGGGACTCTACTCATGAACACTGAAGCTTTCTTT.